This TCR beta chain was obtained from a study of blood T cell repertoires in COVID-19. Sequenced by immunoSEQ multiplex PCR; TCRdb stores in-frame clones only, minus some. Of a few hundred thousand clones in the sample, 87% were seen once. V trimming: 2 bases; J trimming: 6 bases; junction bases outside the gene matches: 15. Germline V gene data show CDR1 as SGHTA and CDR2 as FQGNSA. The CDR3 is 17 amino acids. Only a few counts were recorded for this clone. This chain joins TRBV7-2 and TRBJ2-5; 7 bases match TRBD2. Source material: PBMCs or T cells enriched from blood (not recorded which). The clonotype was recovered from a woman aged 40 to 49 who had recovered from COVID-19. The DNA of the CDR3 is TGTGCCAGCAGCTTAAACCCGGTGGGAGGGCCGGAAAAGACCCAGTACTTC. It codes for CASSLNPVGGPEKTQYF.